This T cell receptor (beta chain) was recovered during a study of cytomegalovirus exposure and HLA in healthy donors. Study-wide context: The approximately 110 validation repertoires were reported in a later analysis to have been generated on the same platform as the roughly 680 first-cohort repertoires.

Sequencing used immunoSEQ multiplex PCR; TCRdb keeps in-frame clones, though not all of them. The profile shows some 54,000 clones, approximately 90% of them singletons. Regarding this clone: Its antigen is currently unknown.

A roughly 130-subject validation cohort, separate from the approximately 610-subject first cohort, supplied the donors. With 4 bases removed from V and 3 bases from J, the gap between germline ends came to 16 bases. Germline V gene data show CDR1 as SNHLY and CDR2 as FYNNEI. The CDR3 runs 15 residues. Whole-study results and caveats: In a later analysis, first-cohort TCR clusters were found to tend to co-occur in the 130 or so validation repertoires.

J is TRBJ2-7 and V is TRBV2; D may be TRBD2 (5 bases). This TCR came from a man aged 18 to 29 in good health and CMV-seronegative. Sequenced input: PBMCs. The CDR3 nucleotides read TGTGCCAGCAGTGGAGGATGGACCCGGGACTACGAGCAGTACTTC. Translation: CASSGGWTRDYEQYF.